Listed below are T cell receptor beta chains from one sample, sequenced in a study of blood T cell repertoires in COVID-19. Libraries were prepared by immunoSEQ multiplex PCR; TCRdb keeps only in-frame clonotypes and omits some of them. This sample has roughly 410,000 clones, with more than 75% found just once. Specimen: peripheral blood. Receptors were obtained from a woman in her fifties or sixties with COVID-19, enrolled during active disease. The CDR3 runs from the conserved cysteine through the conserved F or W. The D gene is left open where the match is weak. Expanded clones are given a class, and other clones once, few, many or no size at all.

>TRBV6-5|NA|TRBJ1-5|TRBD1
CASSYSPGGSNQPQHF
TGTGCCAGCAGTTACTCGCCAGGGGGGAGCAATCAGCCCCAGCATTTT
>TRBV18|once|TRBJ2-3|NA
CASSQVGGPTDTQYF
TGTGCCAGCTCACAGGTGGGGGGGCCCACAGATACGCAGTATTTT
>TRBV3-1/TRBV3-2|NA|TRBJ1-1|NA
CASSQGQPAEAFF
TGTGCCAGCAGCCAAGGACAACCCGCTGAAGCTTTCTTT
>TRBV19|NA|TRBJ1-2|NA
CASSAPGGASYGYTF
TGTGCCAGTAGTGCCCCCGGCGGGGCGAGTTATGGCTACACCTTC
>TRBV7-8|NA|TRBJ2-1|TRBD1
CASSPGTGALSYNEQFF
TGTGCCAGCAGCCCCGGTACAGGGGCCCTCTCCTACAATGAGCAGTTCTTC
>TRBV9|NA|TRBJ2-1|NA
CASSVEFGEAFNEQFF
TGTGCCAGCAGCGTAGAGTTCGGGGAAGCCTTCAATGAGCAGTTCTTC
>TRBV19|NA|TRBJ1-2|NA
CASTMRGGGYTF
TGTGCCAGTACCATGAGGGGAGGTGGCTACACCTTC
>TRBV5-1|NA|TRBJ1-1|NA
CASSGGTVDTEAFF
TGCGCCAGCAGCGGGGGGACGGTCGACACTGAAGCTTTCTTT
>TRBV27|NA|TRBJ2-1|NA
CASRPSWGGLYNEQFF
TGTGCCAGCAGACCTAGCTGGGGGGGGCTCTACAATGAGCAGTTCTTC
>TRBV5-1|NA|TRBJ1-1|TRBD1
CASSPGRWGQGYRSTEAFF
TGCGCCAGCAGCCCGGGTAGATGGGGACAGGGGTACAGGAGCACTGAAGCTTTCTTT
>TRBV16|NA|TRBJ1-2|NA
CASSLSRGALGYGYTF
TGTGCCAGCAGCCTATCCCGGGGGGCCCTGGGCTATGGCTACACCTTC
>TRBV19|NA|TRBJ2-3|NA
CASSISPITDTQYF
TGTGCCAGTAGTATAAGCCCAATCACAGATACGCAGTATTTT
>TRBV7-8|many|TRBJ1-2|NA
CASSSFAGYTF
TGTGCCAGCAGCTCGTTCGCGGGCTACACCTTC
>TRBV3-1/TRBV3-2|once|TRBJ2-7|NA
CASSQFGRTLGEQYF
TGTGCCAGCAGCCAGTTTGGCAGAACCCTTGGCGAGCAGTACTTC
>TRBV7-2|NA|TRBJ2-3|NA
CASSPTFTDTQYF
TGTGCCAGCAGCCCGACTTTCACAGATACGCAGTATTTT